These 15 T cell receptor beta chains were sequenced from one sample in a study of T cell repertoires in cytomegalovirus infection. For these TCRs, the target antigens are not known. TCRdb reanalysed the reads using MiXCR and keeps one entry per CDR3 protein. Among 45,000 to 60,000 distinct CDR3 sequences listed, about a fifth were seen once. Sequenced material: CD8+ T cells from cultured PBMCs, taken from culture after CMV antigen stimulation. All receptors derive from a human donor in good health (CMV status not recorded). Some clones in this sample may be carry-over from other donors' samples.

This clonotype was seen a single time. V is TRBV27 and J is TRBJ2-1, with D perhaps matching TRBD1 (6 bases). The germline V gene has CDR1 MNHEY and CDR2 SMNVEV (reference sequence). CDR3 length: 13 amino acids. V was clipped by 4 bases and J by 7 bases, with 11 bases between them. CDR3 nucleotide sequence: TGTGCCAGCAGTTGGGACATGAAAAATGAGCAGTTCTTC. Residues: CASSWDMKNEQFF.

The chain uses TRBV25-1 and TRBJ2-1; tentative D call: TRBD1 (5 bases). The CDR3 length is 15 residues. CDR1 is MGHDK, CDR2 SYGVNS, per germline. The V and J ends lost 5 bases and 3 bases respectively, with 14 bases between them. CDR3 nucleotide sequence: TGTGCCAGCAGTTCCAGGGCTCTGTACTACAATGAGCAGTTCTTC. This encodes CASSSRALYYNEQFF. Full variable domain (missing parts from reference TRBV25-1 and TRBJ2-1): EADIYQTPRYLVIGTGKKITLECSQTMGHDKMYWYQQDPGMELHLIHYSYGVNSTEKGDLSSESTVSRIRTEHFPLTLESARPSHTSQYLCASSSRALYYNEQFFGPGTRLTVL.

This clonotype showed up just a few times. The V and J genes are TRBV18 and TRBJ2-1; 9 bases map to TRBD2. V lost 1 base to trimming and J lost 4 bases; unmatched junction nucleotides: 5. Germline-derived CDR1 and CDR2 are KGHSH and LQKENI. CDR3 length: 16 amino acids. CDR3 protein: CASSPRGSGRYNEQFF. CDR3 in DNA: TGTGCCAGCTCACCACGGGGTAGCGGGAGATACAATGAGCAGTTCTTC.

V usage is TRBV4-1 and J usage is TRBJ2-3, with 7 bases lining up with TRBD2. CDR3 length: 16 residues. V trimming: 2 bases; J trimming: 0 bases; junction bases outside the gene matches: 5. Germline loops: CDR1 MGHRA, CDR2 YSYEKL. CDR3 sequence reads: CASSQRLAASTDTQYF. The DNA for the CDR3 is TGCGCCAGCAGCCAAAGGCTAGCGGCGAGCACAGATACGCAGTATTTT.

The chain recombines TRBV7-2 with TRBJ2-3; a weak D match, TRBD2 (5 bases). This CDR3 is 16 amino acids long. Germline CDR1 SGHTA, CDR2 FQGNSA. V was trimmed by 4 bases and J by 0 bases, leaving 14 bases between them. The CDR3 nucleotides are TGTGCCAGCAGCTGGCAGAGGGAGTATAGCACAGATACGCAGTATTTT. As protein: CASSWQREYSTDTQYF.

The chain carries TRBV20-1 and TRBJ1-1, with D unresolved. The germline V gene has CDR1 DFQATT and CDR2 SNEGSKA (reference sequence). V lost 6 bases, J lost 1 base, and 9 bases lay in between. The CDR3 is 12 residues long. CDR3 loop: CSAPEGNTEAFF. The CDR3, as DNA: TGCAGTGCCCCGGAGGGGAACACTGAAGCTTTCTTT.

The sample holds a few counts of this clonotype. This chain connects TRBV7-9 to TRBJ2-2, with D possibly being TRBD1 or TRBD2 (6 bases each). This CDR3 spans 16 amino acids. The V end lost 2 bases, the J end lost 4 bases, and 14 bases lay between the germline ends. Germline V gene data show CDR1 as SEHNR and CDR2 as FQNEAQ (reference sequence). This chain's CDR3 is CASSLTGASATGELFF. CDR3 nucleotides: TGTGCCAGCAGCTTAACGGGGGCCTCGGCCACCGGGGAGCTGTTTTTT.

Only a few counts were recorded for this clonotype. V is TRBV12-3 or TRBV12-4 and J is TRBJ2-1; perhaps TRBD1 as D (6 bases). V gave up 7 bases and J gave up 5 bases, with 15 bases separating them. The CDR3 is 14 amino acids. Here the CDR3 reads CASILNRANNEQFF. CDR3 coding DNA: TGTGCCAGCATTTTGAACAGGGCTAACAATGAGCAGTTCTTC.

This chain connects TRBV5-6 to TRBJ2-2; D is unresolved. The CDR3 is 12 amino acids. Germline assignment: CDR1 SGHDT and CDR2 YYEEEE. V lost 3 bases to trimming and J lost 5 bases, with 5 bases between them. CDR3 sequence (DNA): TGTGCCAGCAGCTCGACAACCGGGGAGCTGTTTTTT. Translated, it gives CASSSTTGELFF.

This clonotype was detected only once. The chain's CDR3 is CASGSIGLAGELFF. As DNA, the CDR3 is TGCGCCAGCGGATCCATTGGACTAGCCGGGGAGCTGTTTTTT. The V and J genes are TRBV5-1 and TRBJ2-2, with 7 bases identical to TRBD2. With V trimmed by 7 bases and J by 6 bases, 9 bases remained unmatched. The CDR3 is 14 amino acids. The germline CDR1 and CDR2 sequences are SGHRS and YFSETQ.

V is TRBV7-2 and J is TRBJ1-2, with a weak D call TRBD1 (6 bases). The V gene's germline CDR1 is SGHTA and CDR2 FQGNSA. The CDR3 is 18 residues long. The V end was cut by 6 bases, the J end by 0 bases, with 23 bases between. DNA for the CDR3: TGTGCCAGCAGGGGAATATACCCCGCAGACAGGTCTAACTATGGCTACACCTTC. Translated: CASRGIYPADRSNYGYTF.

This clonotype was observed a handful of times. The genes are TRBV27 and TRBJ1-1; D gene unclear. The CDR3 is 15 residues long. V lost 0 bases to trimming and J lost 6 bases, with 14 bases between them. Germline lookup yields CDR1 MNHEY and CDR2 SMNVEV (reference sequence). The DNA for the CDR3 is TGTGCCAGCAGTTTATCCGAGGGCCCGGGAGCTGAAGCTTTCTTT. Its translation: CASSLSEGPGAEAFF.

This clonotype appeared once. V is TRBV19 and J is TRBJ2-7; D unclear. V lost 6 bases and J 2 bases, leaving 14 bases between the germline ends. The CDR3 is 14 residues long. The V gene's germline CDR1 is LNHDA and CDR2 SQIVND (reference sequence). The CDR3 reads CASSAGLGPYEQYF. In nucleotides, the CDR3 is TGTGCCAGTAGCGCTGGTCTAGGACCCTACGAGCAGTACTTC.

J is TRBJ2-2 and V is TRBV12-5, with TRBD1 matching over 9 bases. With 1 base clipped from V and 6 bases from J, the junction kept 6 bases outside the gene matches. The CDR3 has 16 amino acids. Germline CDR1 LGHNT, CDR2 FRNRAP. DNA for the CDR3: TGTGCTAGTGGTTTGGATCTCGACAGGGGGGCCGGGGAGCTGTTTTTT. It encodes CASGLDLDRGAGELFF.

V gene TRBV19 combines with J gene TRBJ2-1; no definite D call. This CDR3 has 14 residues. V was trimmed by 6 bases and J by 4 bases, leaving 13 bases between them. CDR1 and CDR2 from the germline V gene are LNHDA and SQIVND (reference sequence). The CDR3 here is CASSLDQKYNEQFF. CDR3 nucleotide sequence: TGTGCCAGTAGCTTGGACCAGAAGTACAATGAGCAGTTCTTC.